A single sample is the source of the 7 T cell receptor beta chains below, sequenced in a study of blood T cell repertoires in COVID-19. Libraries were prepared by immunoSEQ multiplex PCR; TCRdb keeps only in-frame clonotypes and omits some of them. The sample carries around 180,000 clones, around 90% recorded once. Sequencing was carried out using peripheral blood. The receptors originated from a man aged 55 to 69 with acute or convalescent COVID-19.

V usage is TRBV11-2 and J usage is TRBJ2-2, with TRBD2 identical over 7 bases. This CDR3 has 15 residues. With V trimmed by 5 bases and J by 7 bases, 10 bases remained unmatched. From germline, CDR1 is SGHAT and CDR2 FQNNGV. DNA for the CDR3: TGTGCCAGCAGCCCCCGGGGGGAGGTTGGCGGGGAGCTGTTTTTT. It yields the protein CASSPRGEVGGELFF.

This clone was seen a handful of times. The J gene is TRBJ1-6, the V gene TRBV5-1, with D possibly TRBD1 on 5 matching bases. The germline V gene encodes CDR1 SGHRS and CDR2 YFSETQ. V was clipped by 0 bases and J by 8 bases, with 12 bases between them. This CDR3 comprises 15 residues. The chain's CDR3 is CASSLARGYDSPLHF. CDR3 nucleotide sequence: TGCGCCAGCAGCTTGGCTAGGGGTTATGATTCACCCCTCCACTTT. The entire variable domain, with the rest obtained from reference TRBV5-1 and TRBJ1-6, is as follows: KAGVTQTPRYLIKTRGQQVTLSCSPISGHRSVSWYQQTPGQGLQFLFEYFSETQRNKGNFPGRFSGRQFSNSRSEMNVSTLELGDSALYLCASSLARGYDSPLHFGNGTRLTVT.

The V call is TRBV6-6, the J call TRBJ1-2; 10 nucleotides match TRBD1. The V gene's germline CDR1 is MNHNY and CDR2 SVGAGI (reference sequence). The CDR3 totals 16 residues. The V gene end was trimmed by 2 bases and the J gene end by 2 bases; junction bases not matched to a gene: 5. CDR3 residues: CASSYAGTGENYGYTF. The CDR3 region has the DNA TGTGCCAGCAGTTACGCCGGGACAGGGGAGAACTATGGCTACACCTTC.

The rearrangement links TRBV5-1 to TRBJ1-5, with a tentative D call TRBD1 (6 bases). Germline V CDR1 and CDR2: SGHRS, YFSETQ. V dropped 1 base and J dropped 5 bases, with 10 bases sitting between them. The CDR3 is 14 amino acids. Written as DNA, the CDR3 is TGCGCCAGCAGCTTGATAGGGGGAGATCAGCCCCAGCATTTT. Its translation: CASSLIGGDQPQHF.

This chain joins TRBV24-1 and TRBJ1-5; 11 nucleotides agree with TRBD1. Germline CDR1 reads KGHDR; CDR2 reads SFDVKD. The CDR3 extends over 18 amino acids. Trimming cost V 5 bases and J 0 bases; bases outside gene matches: 8. CDR3 amino acids: CATSGTGQGVYSNQPQHF. DNA for the CDR3: TGTGCCACCAGTGGTACGGGACAGGGGGTGTATAGCAATCAGCCCCAGCATTTT.

This clone was counted once. This chain links TRBV7-9 with TRBJ2-3, with 8 nucleotides matching TRBD1. CDR1 and CDR2 (germline): SEHNR, FQNEAQ (reference sequence). V lost 1 base, J lost 5 bases, and 5 bases stayed unmatched. This CDR3 region has 15 residues. CDR3 loop: CASSLVQGAKDTQYF. The CDR3 coding sequence is TGTGCCAGCAGCTTAGTTCAGGGGGCTAAAGATACGCAGTATTTT.

This clone was counted once. V gene TRBV18 combines with J gene TRBJ1-1; D is uncertain. From germline, CDR1 is KGHSH and CDR2 LQKENI. V was pared by 4 bases and J by 6 bases, with 6 bases between. The CDR3 totals 11 residues. The CDR3 region has the DNA TGTGCCAGCTCACAGAGGGCTGAAGCTTTCTTT. It codes for CASSQRAEAFF.